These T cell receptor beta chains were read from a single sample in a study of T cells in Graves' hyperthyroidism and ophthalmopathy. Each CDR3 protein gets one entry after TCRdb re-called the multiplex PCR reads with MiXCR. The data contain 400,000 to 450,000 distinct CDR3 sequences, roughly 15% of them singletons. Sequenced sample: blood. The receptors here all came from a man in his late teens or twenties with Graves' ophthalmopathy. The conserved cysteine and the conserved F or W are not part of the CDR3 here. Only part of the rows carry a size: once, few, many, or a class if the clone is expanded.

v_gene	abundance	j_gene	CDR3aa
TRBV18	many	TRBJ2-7	ASSLRRTAEQY
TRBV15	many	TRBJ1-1	ATGPRNTEAF
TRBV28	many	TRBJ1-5	ASSLGADQPQH
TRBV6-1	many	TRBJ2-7	ASSGPGLAGSYEQY
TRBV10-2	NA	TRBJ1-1	ASTQGITEAF
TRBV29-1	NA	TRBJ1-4	SVLGGGEKLS
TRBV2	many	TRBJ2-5	ASRKGWSETQY
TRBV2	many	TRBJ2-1	ASGDSLAGYNEQF
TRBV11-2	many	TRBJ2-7	ASSLGREPYEQY
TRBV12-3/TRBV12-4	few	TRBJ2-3	ASRLTGHQGSDTQY
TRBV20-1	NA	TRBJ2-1	SARGLAYNEQF
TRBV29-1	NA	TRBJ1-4	SVPSVRGGEKLF
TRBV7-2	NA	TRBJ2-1	ASSIGLAGVYEQF
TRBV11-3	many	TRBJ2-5	ASSLVLGTQETQY
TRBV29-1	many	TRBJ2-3	SVAGRVTDTQY
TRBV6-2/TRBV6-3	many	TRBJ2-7	ATGQSYEQY
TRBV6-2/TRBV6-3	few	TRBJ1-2	ASSYTTGLGGDGYT
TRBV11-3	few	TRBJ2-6	ASSLSPGSGANVLT
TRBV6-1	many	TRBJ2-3	ASRTGAGGFETQY
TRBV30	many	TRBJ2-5	AWGPGTSGETQY
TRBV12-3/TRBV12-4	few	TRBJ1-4	ASSFWGGARVEKLF
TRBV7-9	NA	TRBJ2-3	ASSLVEDAQY
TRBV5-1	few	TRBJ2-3	ASSLGPSVSTDTQY
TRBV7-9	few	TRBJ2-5	ASARDPGGETQY
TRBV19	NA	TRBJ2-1	ASRDRRINEQF
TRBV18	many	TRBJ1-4	ASSPLRGPGEKLF
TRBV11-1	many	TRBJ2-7	ASSGTSGSSYEQY
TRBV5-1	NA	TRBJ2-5	ASNEGQGGTQY
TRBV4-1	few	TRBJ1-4	ASSGTGLGEKLF
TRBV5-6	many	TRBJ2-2	ASSFWDWRPGLAGGHYTGELF
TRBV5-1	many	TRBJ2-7	ASSAGTGGSNEQY
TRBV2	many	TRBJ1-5	ASRAGRSNQPQH
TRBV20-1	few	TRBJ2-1	SAGSRHNEQF
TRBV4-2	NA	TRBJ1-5	ASSQEDRGGTQH
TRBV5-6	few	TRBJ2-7	ASSLEVRTGGFEQY
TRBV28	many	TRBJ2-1	ASTQGGTSVEQF
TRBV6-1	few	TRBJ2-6	ASRIRGSGANVLT
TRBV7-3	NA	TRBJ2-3	ASSLLGGGTDTQY
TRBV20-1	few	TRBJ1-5	SARGTGGTYSNQPQH
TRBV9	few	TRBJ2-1	ASSYSGTSTYNEQF
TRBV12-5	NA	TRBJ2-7	ASGLVLQGGSYEQY
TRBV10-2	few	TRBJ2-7	ASSSLAGSYYEQY
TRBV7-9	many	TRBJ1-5	ASSITGLSNQPQH
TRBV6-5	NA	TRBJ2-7	ASSYSAVQSYEQY
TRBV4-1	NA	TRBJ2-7	AGSQEPGGLLYEQY
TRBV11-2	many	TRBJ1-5	ASSLGSGGVEH
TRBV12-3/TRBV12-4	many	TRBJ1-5	ASSPSSDGQPQH
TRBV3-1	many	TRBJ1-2	ASSTALIYGYT
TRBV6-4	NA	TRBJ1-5	ASSDSILTGNQPQH
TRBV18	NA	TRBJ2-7	ASSPGIWGEQY
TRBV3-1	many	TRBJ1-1	ASSLRQGWGTEAF
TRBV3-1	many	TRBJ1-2	ASSQGVLGTGAGYT
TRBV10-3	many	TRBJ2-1	AISESAGTGLYNEQF
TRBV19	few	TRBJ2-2	ASSIYGSSYTGELF
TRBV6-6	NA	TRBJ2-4	ASSYSEQSLQY
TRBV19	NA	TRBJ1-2	ASTLRTNYGYT
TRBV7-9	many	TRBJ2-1	ASSLQDRMVDEQF
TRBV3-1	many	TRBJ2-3	ASSLSGGVTDTQY
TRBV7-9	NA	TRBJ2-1	ASSLTGNVNEQF